The 22 T cell receptor beta chains in this list originate from one sample, sequenced in a study of beta chain features in type 1 diabetes. Notes on the study in general: Shorter TCRB CDR3s, moderately but significantly so, marked every one of the four CD4+ subsets in Type 1 diabetes patients.

Since all of the isolated RNA was reverse transcribed, expressed TCRB transcripts were what got sequenced. Only in-frame clones appear in the TCRdb table, and some are missing; sequencing was by immunoSEQ multiplex PCR. The table records under 150,000 clones, around 16% of them present only once. No antigens are known for them. The material sequenced was central memory CD4+ T cells from blood. The receptors here all came from a man between 18 and 35 years old with type 1 diabetes.

The count of this clone is one. The chain uses TRBV7-2 and TRBJ1-5; 7 bases are shared with TRBD1. V dropped 1 base and J dropped 9; count of bases not matched to a gene: 6. CDR3 length: 14 amino acids. The germline V gene has CDR1 SGHTA and CDR2 FQGNSA. As DNA, the CDR3 is TGTGCCAGCAGCTTAGGACAGGGAGGGCGGCCCCAGCATTTT. It specifies CASSLGQGGRPQHF.

This clone was seen a handful of times. The V call is TRBV29-1, the J call TRBJ2-7; TRBD1 matches at 12 bases. Germline CDR1 reads SQVTM; CDR2 reads ANQGSEA. Losses at the gene ends were 2 bases for V and 4 bases for J; bases not matched to a gene: 6. The CDR3 length is 15 residues. The CDR3 coding sequence is TGCAGCGTTGAACCGGGACAGGGGGCAGGGTACGAGCAGTACTTC. Protein product: CSVEPGQGAGYEQYF.

This clone was found many times. The chain recombines TRBV19 with TRBJ2-1; the match to TRBD2 covers 11 bases. The CDR3 has 13 residues. Per the germline V gene, CDR1 is LNHDA and CDR2 is SQIVND (reference sequence). The V and J ends lost 4 bases and 14 bases, in that order; junction bases with no gene match: 7. The CDR3 nucleotides are TGTGCCAGTAGTACGGGACTAGCGGACCTCGAGTTCTTC. Its protein product is CASSTGLADLEFF.

The CDR3, as DNA: TGTGCCAGCAGCGTGGGGTCAGCCAGCTCTGGGGCCAACGTCCTGACTTTC. Residues: CASSVGSASSGANVLTF. V gene TRBV7-9 combines with J gene TRBJ2-6, with unresolved D. Trimming took 5 bases from V and 0 from J, leaving 14 bases between them. The CDR3 is made up of 17 amino acids. The germline V gene has CDR1 SEHNR and CDR2 FQNEAQ (reference sequence).

This clone was observed a few times. This chain links TRBV2 with TRBJ2-5; 7 bases line up with TRBD2. This CDR3 is built from 18 residues. V lost 6 bases and J lost 2; bases outside the gene matches: 18. Germline lookup yields CDR1 SNHLY and CDR2 FYNNEI. CDR3 protein: CASRTRLAGLSTQETQYF. DNA for the CDR3: TGTGCCAGCAGAACTAGACTAGCAGGACTCTCTACTCAAGAGACCCAGTACTTC.

This clone was detected a few times. A read error is possible here, since a much larger clone lies one base away. Additional DNA sequences in this sample encode the identical CDR3. The rearrangement uses TRBV5-4 and TRBJ2-3; D is unclear. The V and J ends lost 1 base and 0 bases respectively, with 0 bases between them. Germline CDR1 SGHNT, CDR2 YYREEE (reference sequence). This CDR3 is 12 amino acids long. The CDR3 here is CASSLSTDTQYF. CDR3 DNA sequence: TGTGCCAGCAGCTTGAGCACAGATACGCAGTATTTT.

This clone came up many times. This chain joins TRBV19 and TRBJ2-5; D is unclear. Deletions cut 2 bases from V and 4 bases from J, with 5 bases between. There are 12 residues in the CDR3. From germline, CDR1 is LNHDA and CDR2 SQIVND (reference sequence). CDR3 DNA sequence: TGTGCCAGTAGTATAATCGGAGAGACCCAGTACTTC. Translation gives CASSIIGETQYF. The variable domain in full, completed from reference TRBV19 and TRBJ2-5, reads DGGITQSPKYLFRKEGQNVTLSCEQNLNHDAMYWYRQDPGQGLRLIYYSQIVNDFQKGDIAEGYSVSREKKESFPLTVTSAQKNPTAFYLCASSIIGETQYFGPGTRLLVL.

A few counts support this clone. This rearrangement joins TRBV21-1 to TRBJ2-6; TRBD1, the table's D call, lacks a check against the DNA. TRBV21-1 is annotated as a pseudogene. This CDR3 is built from 14 residues. The CDR3 region has the DNA TGTGCCAGCATCGAGAGACAGGGAGCCAACGTCCTGACTTTC. This encodes CASIERQGANVLTF.

The genes are TRBV7-9 and TRBJ2-1; D is tentatively TRBD1 or TRBD2 (5 bases each). Germline CDR1 is SEHNR and CDR2 is FQNEAQ (reference sequence). Between the trimmed V and J ends, which lost 2 bases and 9 bases, there was a span of 14 bases. The CDR3 extends over 14 amino acids. The CDR3 DNA is TGTGCCAGCAGCTTAAAGGACCCGAGGGGTGAGCAGTTCTTC. Translation: CASSLKDPRGEQFF.

In its sample, this clone is medium-sized. The same CDR3 can be traced to other DNA sequences in this sample. The J gene is TRBJ2-5, the V gene TRBV5-1; no clear D gene. CDR1 and CDR2 from the germline V gene are SGHRS and YFSETQ. CDR3 length: 11 amino acids. V gave up 0 bases and J gave up 3 bases, with 0 bases separating them. The CDR3 coding sequence is TGCGCCAGCAGCTTGGAAGAGACCCAGTACTTC. Translation gives CASSLEETQYF.

This clone was counted between two and nine times. This sequence joins TRBV29-1 and TRBJ2-3; TRBD1 is a possible D gene (6 bases). Trimming took off 0 bases at V and 5 bases at J, with 12 bases between the two ends. From germline, CDR1 is SQVTM and CDR2 ANQGSEA. This CDR3 is 14 amino acids long. The CDR3 DNA follows: TGCAGCGTTGAAGAAGGGGTCAGGGGAGATACGCAGTATTTT. Translating it yields CSVEEGVRGDTQYF.

This clone was detected a few times. J is TRBJ1-2 and V is TRBV30; a possible D gene is TRBD1 (5 bases). This CDR3 is built from 11 residues. V shed 3 bases and J shed 7 bases, with 9 bases lying between them. Germline CDR1 and CDR2: GTSNPN and SVGIG (reference sequence). CDR3 bases: TGTGCCTGGAGCCAGGGCTCTGGCTACACCTTC. Translating it yields CAWSQGSGYTF.

In its sample, this clone was seen a few times. This chain connects TRBV30 to TRBJ2-7, with D tentatively TRBD2 (5 bases). Trimming took 1 base from V and 2 from J, leaving 9 bases between them. Germline CDR1 and CDR2: GTSNPN and SVGIG (reference sequence). This CDR3 contains 13 residues. The CDR3, as DNA: TGTGCCTGGAGTGGGACTGGTCCCTACGAGCAGTACTTC. As protein: CAWSGTGPYEQYF.

This clone turned up a few times. As DNA, the CDR3 is TGTGCCAGCACAGACAGGGACTATGGCTACACCTTC. It translates to CASTDRDYGYTF. The rearrangement uses TRBV28 and TRBJ1-2; 7 bases are shared with TRBD1. The CDR3 contains 12 residues. The J segment lost 3 bases and the V segment lost 7 bases, leaving 2 bases of the junction unmatched. Germline CDR1 reads MDHEN; CDR2 reads SYDVKM.

This clone was seen only a few times. The rearrangement joins TRBV15 to TRBJ1-2, with 7 positions matching TRBD1. The junction had 4 bases not matched to a gene; V was cut back by 3 bases and J by 0 bases. This CDR3 spans 15 amino acids. The V gene's germline CDR1 is LNHNV and CDR2 YYDKDF (reference sequence). CDR3 in DNA: TGTGCCACCAGCAGTGGACAGGCCTCTAACTATGGCTACACCTTC. Its protein product is CATSSGQASNYGYTF.

This clone was found many times. The J gene is TRBJ2-5, the V gene TRBV2; TRBD2 might be the D (6 bases). The V and J ends lost 5 bases and 4 bases respectively, with 20 bases between them. The CDR3 totals 16 residues. CDR1 SNHLY and CDR2 FYNNEI come from the germline V gene. CDR3 protein: CASSYQLAAGRETQYF. The CDR3 region has the DNA TGTGCCAGCAGTTATCAACTAGCTGCAGGGCGAGAGACCCAGTACTTC.

This clone showed up just a few times. The J gene is TRBJ2-7, the V gene TRBV30, with D possibly being TRBD1 (5 bases). V was trimmed by 4 bases and J by 0 bases, leaving 16 bases between them. This CDR3 region has 15 residues. CDR1 and CDR2 from the germline V gene are GTSNPN and SVGIG (reference sequence). CDR3 region: CAWTPGLGPSYEQYF. CDR3 DNA sequence: TGTGCCTGGACCCCGGGCTTGGGGCCCTCCTACGAGCAGTACTTC.

The chain joins TRBV15 to TRBJ2-3, with a tentative D call TRBD1 (5 bases). Germline assignment: CDR1 LNHNV and CDR2 YYDKDF (reference sequence). This CDR3 is 13 amino acids long. V lost 8 bases to trimming and J lost 4 bases, with 13 bases between them. The CDR3 DNA reads TGTGCCACCCTTCGCGACAGCGCAGATACGCAGTATTTT. It encodes CATLRDSADTQYF.

This clone came up a few times. This chain's CDR3 is CASSELEQPYTEAFF. The DNA of the CDR3 is TGCGCCAGCAGTGAGTTGGAACAGCCTTACACTGAAGCTTTCTTT. V usage is TRBV10-1 and J usage is TRBJ1-1; D not resolved. V lost 1 base to trimming and J lost 3 bases, with 12 bases between them. Looked up from germline, CDR1 is WNHNN and CDR2 is SYGVQD (reference sequence). The CDR3 is made up of 15 amino acids.

The rearrangement joins TRBV7-2 to TRBJ2-3; D uncertain. The CDR3 contains 14 residues. Germline values: CDR1 SGHTA, CDR2 FQGNSA. The V end lost 2 bases, the J end lost 0 bases, and 6 bases lay between the germline ends. The CDR3 protein is CASSLMDSTDTQYF. The CDR3 coding sequence is TGTGCCAGCAGCTTAATGGACAGCACAGATACGCAGTATTTT.

This clone was detected only a few times. This chain uses TRBV29-1 with TRBJ2-5, with D uncertain. Germline loops: CDR1 SQVTM, CDR2 ANQGSEA. CDR3 length: 13 amino acids. Trimming shortened V by 3 bases and J by 2 bases, and 10 bases separated the two germline ends. The CDR3, as DNA: TGCAGCGTTGAGTCGGTCGGTCAAGAGACCCAGTACTTC. As protein: CSVESVGQETQYF.

The chain recombines TRBV7-2 with TRBJ2-1, with 9 nucleotides matching TRBD1. The germline CDR1 and CDR2 sequences are SGHTA and FQGNSA. Losses at the gene ends were 4 bases for V and 14 bases for J; bases not matched to a gene: 6. The CDR3 length is 12 residues. The CDR3 loop reads CASSSRTGEEFF. The CDR3 region has the DNA TGTGCCAGCAGCTCCCGGACAGGGGAGGAGTTCTTC.